The TCR beta chain under discussion was sequenced for a study of cytomegalovirus exposure and HLA in healthy donors. Germline V gene lookup returns CDR1 SGHDT and CDR2 YYEEEE. The CDR3 is 17 residues long. V was pared by 1 base and J by 3 bases, with 11 bases of the junction left unmatched. The study's findings and limits: Follow-up analysis found HLA locus-dependent TCR association rates, highest for DRB1 and lowest for HLA-C. In all likelihood, a cluster of highly shared sequence variants was a sequencing artifact.

This PCR relied on a set of 60 Vbeta primers and 13 Jbeta primers. Assay used: immunoSEQ multiplex PCR; TCRdb lists only in-frame clones, some missing. The sample gives about 40,000 clones, 70% to 85% of which show up once; 8% to 11% is in the top ten. About this clone: Its antigen is not known.

This receptor was obtained from a woman under 30 in good health and CMV-seropositive. The sample consisted of PBMCs. The chain employs TRBV5-6 and TRBJ2-7; TRBD1 aligns across 9 bases. The chain's CDR3 is CASSLPRQGVNVYEQYF. In DNA form, the CDR3 reads TGTGCCAGCAGCTTGCCGCGACAGGGGGTCAATGTCTACGAGCAGTACTTC.